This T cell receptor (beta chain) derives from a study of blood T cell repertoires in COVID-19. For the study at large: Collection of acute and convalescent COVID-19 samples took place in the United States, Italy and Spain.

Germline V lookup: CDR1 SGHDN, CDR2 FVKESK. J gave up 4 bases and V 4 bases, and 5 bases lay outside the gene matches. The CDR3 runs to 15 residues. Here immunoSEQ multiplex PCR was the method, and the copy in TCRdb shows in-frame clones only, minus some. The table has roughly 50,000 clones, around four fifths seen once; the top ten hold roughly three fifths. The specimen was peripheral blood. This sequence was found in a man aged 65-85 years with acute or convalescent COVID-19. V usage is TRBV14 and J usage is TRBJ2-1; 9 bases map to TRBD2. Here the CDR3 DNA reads TGTGCCAGCAGCCGCGTAGCGGGGGATTACAATGAGCAGTTCTTC. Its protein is CASSRVAGDYNEQFF.